The next 4 T cell receptor beta chains were all read from a single sample in a study of blood T cell repertoires in COVID-19. Sequenced by immunoSEQ multiplex PCR; TCRdb stores in-frame clones only, minus some. This table has fewer than 500,000 clones, about 90% appearing once. The specimen was PBMCs or T cells enriched from blood (not recorded which). The receptors stem from a woman under 30 with acute COVID-19.

V is TRBV18 and J is TRBJ1-5, with D unresolved. V lost 4 bases and J 2 bases, leaving 12 bases between the germline ends. This CDR3 spans 15 amino acids. CDR1 and CDR2 from the germline V gene are KGHSH and LQKENI. The CDR3 DNA follows: TGTGCCAGCTCACACGGACTAGAGGGCAATCAGCCCCAGCATTTT. Translating it yields CASSHGLEGNQPQHF.

The rearrangement links TRBV6-2 or TRBV6-3 to TRBJ2-2, with D perhaps matching TRBD1 (7 bases). CDR1 and CDR2 from the germline V gene are MNHEY and SVGEGT. V shed 0 bases and J shed 5 bases, with 10 bases lying between them. The length of the CDR3 is 15 residues. CDR3 DNA sequence: TGTGCCAGCAGTTACTCGACAGGGAGGACCGGGGAGCTGTTTTTT. Translating it yields CASSYSTGRTGELFF.

This CDR3 is CASSIYGTAYNEQFF. CDR3 bases: TGTGCCAGTAGTATATATGGGACAGCTTACAATGAGCAGTTCTTC. V and J are TRBV19 and TRBJ2-1, with TRBD1 matching 7 bases. The V segment lost 2 bases and the J segment 4 bases; nucleotides outside the gene matches: 5. From germline, CDR1 is LNHDA and CDR2 SQIVND (reference sequence). The CDR3 is 15 amino acids.

This clone was seen a few times. As DNA, the CDR3 is TGCGCCAGCAGCCAAGACGGGCCAGGGGATAATTCACCCCTCCACTTT. Amino acid sequence: CASSQDGPGDNSPLHF. The chain uses TRBV4-1 and TRBJ1-6; a weak D match, TRBD1 (6 bases). This CDR3 comprises 16 residues. V lost 0 bases and J 5 bases, leaving 11 bases between the germline ends. The germline V gene has CDR1 MGHRA and CDR2 YSYEKL.